The 6 T cell receptor beta chains below were found in one sample sequenced in a study of blood T cell repertoires in COVID-19. Sequencing was performed with immunoSEQ multiplex PCR; in TCRdb, only in-frame clones are kept and a portion is missing. Of approximately 300,000 clones listed, around four fifths are singletons. The source material was peripheral blood. The receptors originated from a woman between 45 and 65 years old with active or convalescent COVID-19.

This sequence joins TRBV18 and TRBJ2-2; TRBD2 agrees at 14 bases. V gave up 3 bases and J gave up 6 bases; unmatched junction bases: 3. Germline CDR1 and CDR2: KGHSH and LQKENI. CDR3 length equals 16 residues. The CDR3 DNA is TGTGCCAGCTCACCCGGGACTAGCGGGAGAGCCGGGGAGCTGTTTTTT. It codes for CASSPGTSGRAGELFF.

CDR3 protein: CASSRFGEELFF. CDR3 DNA sequence: TGTGCCAGCAGCCGGTTCGGGGAGGAGCTGTTTTTT. This chain links TRBV3-1 (or the pseudogene TRBV3-2) with TRBJ2-2; D perhaps matches TRBD2 (5 bases). The CDR3 totals 12 residues. The V end was cut by 4 bases, the J end by 10 bases, with 10 bases between. Per the germline V gene, CDR1 is LGHDT and CDR2 is YNNKEL (reference sequence).

This clone was observed once. The rearrangement links TRBV2 to TRBJ2-1; D might be TRBD1 (5 bases). Trimming took 10 bases from V and 7 from J, leaving 11 bases between them. Germline CDR1 and CDR2: SNHLY and FYNNEI. The CDR3 consists of 11 residues. The CDR3 loop is CATRTRNEQFF. In nucleotides, the CDR3 is TGTGCCACCCGGACACGGAATGAGCAGTTCTTC.

The rearrangement links TRBV5-4 to TRBJ2-3, with a possible D match to TRBD2 (5 bases). The CDR3 consists of 16 residues. Germline V lookup: CDR1 SGHNT, CDR2 YYREEE (reference sequence). V lost 4 bases, J lost 2 bases, and 17 bases lay in between. The CDR3 is CASSTQRAQHTDTQYF. CDR3 DNA: TGTGCCAGCAGCACACAGAGGGCCCAGCACACAGATACGCAGTATTTT.

J is TRBJ1-6 and V is TRBV28; D perhaps matches TRBD1 (5 bases). Germline CDR1 reads MDHEN; CDR2 reads SYDVKM. The CDR3 spans 15 residues. Trimming left V 2 bases short and J 8 bases short, with 13 bases between. The chain's CDR3 is CASSLVGKGDSPLHF. The CDR3 coding sequence is TGTGCCAGCAGTTTAGTCGGCAAAGGGGATTCACCCCTCCACTTT.

The V and J genes are TRBV5-4 and TRBJ2-2, with TRBD2 identical over 7 bases. The CDR3 totals 14 residues. J was trimmed by 8 bases and V by 1 base; bases with no gene match: 5. Germline CDR1 SGHNT, CDR2 YYREEE (reference sequence). The DNA of the CDR3 is TGTGCCAGCAGCTTGATGGGCGGGAGTGGGGAGCTGTTTTTT. This gives the protein CASSLMGGSGELFF.